This TCR beta chain came from a study of PD-1 blockade in classical Hodgkin lymphoma. Assay: immunoSEQ multiplex PCR; the TCRdb copy retains only in-frame clones and omits some. Found here are around 42,000 clones, around two thirds of them singletons; the top ten hold 3%. Study-level findings and limits: Relative to healthy donors, newly diagnosed patients reportedly had lower baseline TCR diversity, which was reported as lower still in relapsed/refractory patients. Complete responders' diversity at baseline resembled that of newly diagnosed patients. In CD4+ cells, TCR diversity went up significantly by C4D1, but in CD8+ cells it did not.

Every single patient, without exception, relapsed after autologous stem cell transplantation, and brentuximab vedotin exposure varied. As regards this clone: Its specificity is unknown.

The germline V gene has CDR1 SGDLS and CDR2 YYNGEE. V was shortened by 3 bases and J by 4 bases, with 4 bases between the two germline ends. The CDR3 is 11 residues long. This clonotype was obtained from a human donor with classical Hodgkin lymphoma. V gene TRBV9 combines with J gene TRBJ2-5; D is unclear. The sequences come from peripheral blood mononuclear cells (PBMCs), collected at baseline. The CDR3 spells CASSGAETQYF. In nucleotides, the CDR3 is TGTGCCAGCAGCGGGGCAGAGACCCAGTACTTC. Full variable domain (remainder filled in from reference TRBV9 and TRBJ2-5): DSGVTQTPKHLITATGQRVTLRCSPRSGDLSVYWYQQSLDQGLQFLIQYYNGEERAKGNILERFSAQQFPDLHSELNLSSLELGDSALYFCASSGAETQYFGPGTRLLVL.